The 19 T cell receptor beta chains given below trace back to one sample, sequenced in a study of T cell responses to AZD1222 COVID-19 vaccine. The protocol was immunoSEQ multiplex PCR, while the TCRdb copy is restricted to in-frame clones and leaves out a portion. The sample records around 160,000 clones, about 93% being singletons. The input for sequencing was peripheral blood, taken on day 0 of AZD1222 vaccination. The receptors come from an adult in good health.

This chain uses TRBV6-5 with TRBJ1-1; 8 nucleotides agree with TRBD1. CDR3 size: 15 residues. Germline-derived CDR1 and CDR2 are MNHEY and SVGAGI. The ends lost 7 bases at V and 1 base at J; junction bases unmatched: 8. CDR3 protein: CASTQRTGKNTEAFF. DNA of the CDR3: TGTGCCAGCACCCAACGGACAGGGAAGAACACTGAAGCTTTCTTT.

The chain carries TRBV11-2 and TRBJ2-7, with TRBD1 as a possible D gene (6 bases). CDR1 is SGHAT, CDR2 FQNNGV, per germline. This CDR3 is built from 12 residues. Trimming pared 5 bases from V and 12 bases from J, leaving 17 bases between. CDR3 sequence: CASSAWTAQRYF. Written as DNA, the CDR3 is TGTGCCAGCAGCGCCTGGACAGCCCAGCGGTACTTC. The full variable domain, with the rest looked up from reference TRBV11-2 and TRBJ2-7, is EAGVAQSPRYKIIEKRQSVAFWCNPISGHATLYWYQQILGQGPKLLIQFQNNGVVDDSQLPKDRFSAERLKGVDSTLKIQPAKLEDSAVYLCASSAWTAQRYFGPGTRLTVT.

The chain joins TRBV4-1 to TRBJ1-3; weak D call: TRBD1 (6 bases). V lost 0 bases and J 8 bases, leaving 17 bases between the germline ends. CDR3 length: 16 residues. Germline CDR1 is MGHRA and CDR2 is YSYEKL. The CDR3 loop is CASSQDEGIQGDTIYF. In DNA, the CDR3 is TGCGCCAGCAGCCAAGATGAGGGAATACAGGGAGACACCATATATTTT.

The chain joins TRBV10-3 to TRBJ2-1, with 12 positions matching TRBD2. After removal of 3 bases from V and 4 bases from J, the junction contained 7 bases not matched to a gene. The CDR3 contains 17 residues. The germline CDR1 and CDR2 sequences are ENHRY and SYGVKD. CDR3 in amino acids: CAISDPKLAGGYNEQFF. The CDR3 region has the DNA TGTGCCATCAGTGACCCTAAACTAGCGGGGGGTTACAATGAGCAGTTCTTC.

The count of this clone is one. The V gene is TRBV7-3, the J gene TRBJ2-5; 8 bases are shared with TRBD1. Germline-derived CDR1 and CDR2 are SGHTA and FQGTGA. There are 13 residues in the CDR3. With 6 bases clipped from V and 3 bases from J, the junction kept 3 bases outside the gene matches. The chain's CDR3 is CASSSDREETQYF. DNA for the CDR3: TGTGCCAGCAGTTCGGACAGGGAAGAGACCCAGTACTTC.

The chain joins TRBV2 to TRBJ1-1; D remains ambiguous. Between the trimmed V and J ends, which lost 4 bases and 1 base, there was a span of 4 bases. The CDR3 spans 12 residues. Germline loops: CDR1 SNHLY, CDR2 FYNNEI. The CDR3 coding sequence is TGTGCCAGCAGTGTAGAGAACACTGAAGCTTTCTTT. Residues: CASSVENTEAFF.

The rearrangement joins TRBV19 to TRBJ1-2; perhaps TRBD1 as D (5 bases). CDR3 length: 13 residues. V dropped 4 bases and J dropped 7 bases, with 13 bases sitting between them. Germline CDR1 and CDR2: LNHDA and SQIVND (reference sequence). This CDR3 is CASSTPGVGGYTF. In DNA form, the CDR3 reads TGTGCCAGTAGTACCCCGGGGGTGGGTGGCTACACCTTC. Based on the CDR3 plus reference TRBV19 and TRBJ1-2, the full variable domain is DGGITQSPKYLFRKEGQNVTLSCEQNLNHDAMYWYRQDPGQGLRLIYYSQIVNDFQKGDIAEGYSVSREKKESFPLTVTSAQKNPTAFYLCASSTPGVGGYTFGSGTRLTVV.

J is TRBJ1-4 and V is TRBV9; D uncertain. V was pared by 0 bases and J by 4 bases, with 10 bases between. The length of the CDR3 is 15 residues. CDR1 is SGDLS, CDR2 YYNGEE, per germline. The CDR3 sequence is CASSVGQALNEKLFF. In DNA form, the CDR3 reads TGTGCCAGCAGCGTAGGTCAGGCACTTAATGAAAAACTGTTTTTT.

V is TRBV3-1 (or the pseudogene TRBV3-2) and J is TRBJ1-2; D unclear. CDR1 is LGHDT and CDR2 is YNNKEL in the germline V gene (reference sequence). V was clipped by 1 base and J by 4 bases, with 10 bases between them. This CDR3 spans 14 amino acids. CDR3 DNA sequence: TGTGCCAGCAGCCAAGTTGGGAGCTCCTATGGCTACACCTTC. Translating gives CASSQVGSSYGYTF.

J is TRBJ1-4 and V is TRBV3-1 (or the pseudogene TRBV3-2), with D possibly matching TRBD1 (6 bases). V was pared by 3 bases and J by 6 bases, with 14 bases between. CDR3 length: 15 residues. CDR1 is LGHDT and CDR2 is YNNKEL in the germline V gene (reference sequence). This CDR3 reads CASSHRGGGYEKLFF. In nucleotides, the CDR3 is TGTGCCAGCAGCCATCGGGGAGGGGGTTATGAAAAACTGTTTTTT.

In DNA, the CDR3 is TGTGCCAGTAGTAGCGACAGGGGGTTTTCCTACGAGCAGTACTTC. Translation: CASSSDRGFSYEQYF. The chain recombines TRBV19 with TRBJ2-7; 9 bases match TRBD1. This CDR3 is built from 15 residues. CDR1 and CDR2 (germline): LNHDA, SQIVND (reference sequence). Trimming removed 4 bases from V and 1 base from J; junction bases left unmatched: 5. Full variable domain (missing parts from reference TRBV19 and TRBJ2-7): DGGITQSPKYLFRKEGQNVTLSCEQNLNHDAMYWYRQDPGQGLRLIYYSQIVNDFQKGDIAEGYSVSREKKESFPLTVTSAQKNPTAFYLCASSSDRGFSYEQYFGPGTRLTVT.

This clone was observed a single time. V gene TRBV6-6 combines with J gene TRBJ2-1; D call uncertain. The germline CDR1 and CDR2 sequences are MNHNY and SVGAGI (reference sequence). With 4 bases removed from V and 15 bases from J, the gap between germline ends came to 16 bases. The CDR3 has 12 residues. Written as DNA, the CDR3 is TGTGCCAGCAGTTCCATGATGGGCCGAGGGTTCTTC. Its translation is CASSSMMGRGFF.

The sample holds a few counts of this clone. This chain joins TRBV4-2 and TRBJ2-5; D ambiguous. Germline V gives CDR1 LGHNA, CDR2 YNFKEQ. The V gene lost 1 base and the J gene lost 0 bases, with 9 bases spanning the gap. The CDR3 is 15 amino acids. The CDR3 DNA is TGTGCCAGCAGCCAAGGTCTGGGGTACCAAGAGACCCAGTACTTC. Translated, it gives CASSQGLGYQETQYF.

The CDR3 region is CASSVTGTAPDTQYF. The CDR3 nucleotides read TGTGCCAGCAGCGTAACGGGGACAGCGCCAGATACGCAGTATTTT. The V gene is TRBV9, the J gene TRBJ2-3; TRBD1 matches 7 bases. Unmatched junction bases numbered 6, after V lost 1 base and J lost 4 bases. The germline V gene has CDR1 SGDLS and CDR2 YYNGEE. The CDR3 covers 15 residues.

This chain connects TRBV4-2 to TRBJ1-2; unclear D gene. The CDR3 is made up of 14 amino acids. The germline V gene encodes CDR1 LGHNA and CDR2 YNFKEQ. V lost 2 bases to trimming and J lost 8 bases, with 15 bases between them. CDR3 sequence: CASSQSPLGGGYTF. DNA for the CDR3: TGTGCCAGCAGCCAATCTCCCCTGGGAGGGGGCTACACCTTC.

The chain has TRBV7-9 and TRBJ1-3; D unclear. The CDR3 consists of 14 residues. Germline values: CDR1 SEHNR, CDR2 FQNEAQ (reference sequence). The germline V and J ends were trimmed by 1 base and 5 bases, with 9 bases remaining between them. The CDR3: CASSLEDNRNTIYF. CDR3 DNA: TGTGCCAGCAGCTTAGAAGACAATCGAAACACCATATATTTT. Combining the CDR3 with reference TRBV7-9 and TRBJ1-3 gives the whole variable domain DTGVSQNPRHKITKRGQNVTFRCDPISEHNRLYWYRQTLGQGPEFLTYFQNEAQLEKSRLLSDRFSAERPKGSFSTLEIQRTEQGDSAMYLCASSLEDNRNTIYFGEGSWLTVV.

The chain carries TRBV29-1 and TRBJ2-7; 9 nucleotides agree with TRBD1. Germline V gene lookup returns CDR1 SQVTM and CDR2 ANQGSEA. This CDR3 comprises 15 residues. V lost 6 bases to trimming and J lost 1 base; unmatched junction nucleotides: 10. The CDR3 bases are TGCAGCGTGGCCGGGACAGGGCGGGGGTCCTACGAGCAGTACTTC. Its translation is CSVAGTGRGSYEQYF.

This chain uses TRBV7-6 with TRBJ2-7; TRBD1 might be the D (5 bases). Germline V gene data show CDR1 as SGHVS and CDR2 as FNYEAQ. CDR3 size: 14 residues. Trimming removed 4 bases at V and 2 bases at J, with 12 bases between. CDR3 residues: CASSSPQGTYEQYF. CDR3 DNA sequence: TGTGCCAGCAGCTCCCCCCAGGGTACCTACGAGCAGTACTTC.

The chain combines TRBV25-1 with TRBJ1-1, with D possibly being TRBD1 (6 bases). CDR3 length equals 13 residues. Trimming cost V 3 bases and J 7 bases, with 12 bases left between them. Looked up from germline, CDR1 is MGHDK and CDR2 is SYGVNS. The CDR3: CASSEAGVGEAFF. In nucleotides, the CDR3 is TGTGCCAGCAGTGAGGCAGGGGTTGGTGAAGCTTTCTTT.